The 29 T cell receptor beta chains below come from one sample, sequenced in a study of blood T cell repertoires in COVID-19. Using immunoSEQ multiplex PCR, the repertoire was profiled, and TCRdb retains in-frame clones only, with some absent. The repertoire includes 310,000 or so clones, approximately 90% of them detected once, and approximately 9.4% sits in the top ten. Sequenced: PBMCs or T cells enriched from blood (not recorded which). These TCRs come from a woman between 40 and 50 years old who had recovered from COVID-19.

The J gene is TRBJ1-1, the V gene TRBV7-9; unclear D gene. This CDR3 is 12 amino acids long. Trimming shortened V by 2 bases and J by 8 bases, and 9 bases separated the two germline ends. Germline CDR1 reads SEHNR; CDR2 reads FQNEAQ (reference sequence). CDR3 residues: CASSLYRGEAFF. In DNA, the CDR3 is TGTGCCAGCAGCTTATATCGAGGAGAAGCTTTCTTT.

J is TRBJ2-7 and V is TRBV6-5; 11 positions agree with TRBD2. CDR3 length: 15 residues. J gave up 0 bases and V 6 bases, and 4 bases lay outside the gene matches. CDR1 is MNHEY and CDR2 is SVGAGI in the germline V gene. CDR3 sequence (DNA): TGTGCCAGCAGGGCCGGGACTAGCGGCTCCTACGAGCAGTACTTC. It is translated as CASRAGTSGSYEQYF.

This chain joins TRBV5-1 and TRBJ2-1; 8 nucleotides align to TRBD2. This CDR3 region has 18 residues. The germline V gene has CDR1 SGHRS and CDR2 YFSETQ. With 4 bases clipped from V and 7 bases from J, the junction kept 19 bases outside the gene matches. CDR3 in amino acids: CASSTGGSPGLESNEQFF. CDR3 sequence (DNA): TGCGCCAGCAGCACGGGGGGTTCTCCGGGACTAGAGTCGAATGAGCAGTTCTTC.

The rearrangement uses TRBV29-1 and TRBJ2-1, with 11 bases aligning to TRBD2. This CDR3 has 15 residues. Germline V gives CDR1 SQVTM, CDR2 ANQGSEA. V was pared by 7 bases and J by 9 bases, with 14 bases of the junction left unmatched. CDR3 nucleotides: TGCAGCGCAAGGACTAGCGGGTTGGGGGCGGGTGAGCAGTTCTTC. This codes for CSARTSGLGAGEQFF.

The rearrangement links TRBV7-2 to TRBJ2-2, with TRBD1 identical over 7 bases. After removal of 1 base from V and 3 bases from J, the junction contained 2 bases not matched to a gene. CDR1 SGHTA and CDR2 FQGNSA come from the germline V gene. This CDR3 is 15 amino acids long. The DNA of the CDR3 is TGTGCCAGCAGCTTAGTGGGGACAGACACCGGGGAGCTGTTTTTT. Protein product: CASSLVGTDTGELFF.

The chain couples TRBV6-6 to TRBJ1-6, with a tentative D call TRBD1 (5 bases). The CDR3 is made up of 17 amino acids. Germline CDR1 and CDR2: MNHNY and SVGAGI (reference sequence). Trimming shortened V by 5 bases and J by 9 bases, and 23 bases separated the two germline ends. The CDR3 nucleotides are TGTGCCAGCAGTCCGCAAACAGGACCCCTACGACCTTCACCCCTCCACTTT. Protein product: CASSPQTGPLRPSPLHF.

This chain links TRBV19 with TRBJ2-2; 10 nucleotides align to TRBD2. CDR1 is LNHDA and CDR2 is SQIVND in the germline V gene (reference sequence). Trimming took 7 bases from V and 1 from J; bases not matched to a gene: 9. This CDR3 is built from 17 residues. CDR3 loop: CASIGVAGGQNTGELFF. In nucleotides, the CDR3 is TGTGCCAGTATCGGGGTAGCGGGGGGCCAGAACACCGGGGAGCTGTTTTTT.

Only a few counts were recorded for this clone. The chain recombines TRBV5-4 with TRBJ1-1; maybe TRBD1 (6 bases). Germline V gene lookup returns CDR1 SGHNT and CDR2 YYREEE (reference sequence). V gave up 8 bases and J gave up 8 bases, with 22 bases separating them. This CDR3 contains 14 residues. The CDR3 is CASSRGGNTLEAFF. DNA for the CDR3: TGTGCCAGTAGTAGGGGGGGAAACACTTTAGAAGCTTTCTTT.

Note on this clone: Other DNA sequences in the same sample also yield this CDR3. The CDR3 loop reads CASSQDPGTGELFF. The CDR3 nucleotides read TGCGCCAGCAGCCAAGATCCAGGGACCGGGGAGCTGTTTTTT. This chain uses TRBV4-3 with TRBJ2-2, with a possible D match to TRBD1 (5 bases). The V end was cut by 0 bases, the J end by 5 bases, with 7 bases between. Per the germline V gene, CDR1 is LGHNA and CDR2 is YSLEER. This CDR3 region has 14 residues.

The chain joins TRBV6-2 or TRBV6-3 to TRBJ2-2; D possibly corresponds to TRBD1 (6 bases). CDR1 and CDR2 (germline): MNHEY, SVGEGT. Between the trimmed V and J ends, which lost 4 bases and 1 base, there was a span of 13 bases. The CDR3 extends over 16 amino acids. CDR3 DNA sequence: TGTGCCAGCAGTTCCCTTGGACAGAGGAACACCGGGGAGCTGTTTTTT. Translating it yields CASSSLGQRNTGELFF.

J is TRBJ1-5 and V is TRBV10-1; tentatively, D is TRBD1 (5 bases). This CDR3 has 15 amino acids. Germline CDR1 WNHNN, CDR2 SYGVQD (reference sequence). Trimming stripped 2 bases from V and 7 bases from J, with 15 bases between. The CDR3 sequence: CASSENQGRGQPQHF. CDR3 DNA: TGCGCCAGCAGTGAGAACCAGGGACGGGGGCAGCCCCAGCATTTT.

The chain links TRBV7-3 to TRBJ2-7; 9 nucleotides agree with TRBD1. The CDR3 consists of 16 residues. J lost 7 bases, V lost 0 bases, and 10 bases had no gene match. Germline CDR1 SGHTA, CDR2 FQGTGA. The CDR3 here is CASSLTPDRGFGEQYF. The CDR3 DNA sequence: TGTGCCAGCAGCTTAACCCCGGACAGGGGATTTGGAGAGCAGTACTTC.

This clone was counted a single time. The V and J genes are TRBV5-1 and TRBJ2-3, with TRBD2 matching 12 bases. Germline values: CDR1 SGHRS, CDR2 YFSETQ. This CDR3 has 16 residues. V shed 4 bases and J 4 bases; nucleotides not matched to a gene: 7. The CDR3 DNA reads TGCGCCAGCAGCATCCGACTAGCGGGAGCCTCAGATACGCAGTATTTT. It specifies CASSIRLAGASDTQYF.

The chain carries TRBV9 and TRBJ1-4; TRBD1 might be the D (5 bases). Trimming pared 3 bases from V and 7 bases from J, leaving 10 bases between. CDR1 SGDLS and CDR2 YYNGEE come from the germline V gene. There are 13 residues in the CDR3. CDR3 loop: CASSGQGGEKLFF. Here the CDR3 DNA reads TGTGCCAGCAGCGGCCAGGGCGGTGAAAAACTGTTTTTT. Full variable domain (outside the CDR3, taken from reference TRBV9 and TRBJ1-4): DSGVTQTPKHLITATGQRVTLRCSPRSGDLSVYWYQQSLDQGLQFLIQYYNGEERAKGNILERFSAQQFPDLHSELNLSSLELGDSALYFCASSGQGGEKLFFGSGTQLSVL.

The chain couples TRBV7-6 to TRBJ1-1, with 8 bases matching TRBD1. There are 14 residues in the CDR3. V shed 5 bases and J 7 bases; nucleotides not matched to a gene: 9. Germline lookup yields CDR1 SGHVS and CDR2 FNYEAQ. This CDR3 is CASSPDRVRLEAFF. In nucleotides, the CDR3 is TGTGCCAGCAGCCCGGACAGGGTAAGACTTGAAGCTTTCTTT.

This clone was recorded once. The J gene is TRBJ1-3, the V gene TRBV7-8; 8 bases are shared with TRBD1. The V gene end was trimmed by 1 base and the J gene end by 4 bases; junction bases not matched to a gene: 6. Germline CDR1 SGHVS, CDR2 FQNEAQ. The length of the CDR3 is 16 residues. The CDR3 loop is CASSLGQGATGNTIYF. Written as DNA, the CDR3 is TGTGCCAGCAGCTTAGGGCAGGGGGCGACGGGAAACACCATATATTTT.

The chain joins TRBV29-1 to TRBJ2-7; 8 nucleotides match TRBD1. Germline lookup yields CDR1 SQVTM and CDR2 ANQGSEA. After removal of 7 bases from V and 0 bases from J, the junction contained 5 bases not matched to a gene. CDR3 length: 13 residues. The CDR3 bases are TGCAGCGCCCGGACAGGGATCTCCTACGAGCAGTACTTC. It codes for CSARTGISYEQYF.

In DNA form, the CDR3 reads TGTGCCAGTAGCACCACCCCGGCGCTAGGGACAGGGAAATATGGCTACACCTTC. It codes for CASSTTPALGTGKYGYTF. This chain joins TRBV19 and TRBJ1-2; 9 bases align to TRBD1. J lost 5 bases, V lost 6 bases, and 19 bases had no gene match. Germline CDR1 reads LNHDA; CDR2 reads SQIVND (reference sequence). This CDR3 comprises 18 residues.

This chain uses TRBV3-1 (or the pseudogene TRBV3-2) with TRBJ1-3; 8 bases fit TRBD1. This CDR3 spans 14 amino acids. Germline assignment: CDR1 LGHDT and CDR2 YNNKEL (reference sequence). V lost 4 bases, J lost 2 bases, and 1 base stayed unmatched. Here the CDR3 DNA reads TGTGCCAGCAGCCGGGACAGGCCTGGAAACACCATATATTTT. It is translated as CASSRDRPGNTIYF.

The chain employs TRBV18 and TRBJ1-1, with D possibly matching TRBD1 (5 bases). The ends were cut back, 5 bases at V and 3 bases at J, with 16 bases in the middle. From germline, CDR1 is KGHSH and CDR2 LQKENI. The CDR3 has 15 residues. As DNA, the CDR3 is TGTGCCAGCTCAGCCAATGGGGCGGGGGACACTGAAGCTTTCTTT. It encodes CASSANGAGDTEAFF. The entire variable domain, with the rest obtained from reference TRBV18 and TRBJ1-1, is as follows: NAGVMQNPRHLVRRRGQEARLRCSPMKGHSHVYWYRQLPEEGLKFMVYLQKENIIDESGMPKERFSAEFPKEGPSILRIQQVVRGDSAAYFCASSANGAGDTEAFFGQGTRLTVV.

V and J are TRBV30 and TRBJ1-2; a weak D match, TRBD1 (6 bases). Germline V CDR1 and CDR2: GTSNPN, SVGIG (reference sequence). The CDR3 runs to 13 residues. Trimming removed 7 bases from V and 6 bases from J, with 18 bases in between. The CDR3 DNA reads TGTGCCTCCCCTGGGTCAGGGGACAATGGCTACACCTTC. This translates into CASPGSGDNGYTF.

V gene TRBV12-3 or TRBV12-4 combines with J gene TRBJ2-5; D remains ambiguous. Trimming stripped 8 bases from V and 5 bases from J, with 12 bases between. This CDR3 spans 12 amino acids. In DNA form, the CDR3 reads TGTGCCAGCGGGTCCACCAGGGAGACCCAGTACTTC. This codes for CASGSTRETQYF.

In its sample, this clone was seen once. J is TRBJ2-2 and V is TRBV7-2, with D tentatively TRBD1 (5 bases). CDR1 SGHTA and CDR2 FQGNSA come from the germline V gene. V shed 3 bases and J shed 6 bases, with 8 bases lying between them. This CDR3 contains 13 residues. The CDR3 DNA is TGTGCCAGCAGCTTTTCAGGGCCCGGGGAGCTGTTTTTT. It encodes CASSFSGPGELFF.

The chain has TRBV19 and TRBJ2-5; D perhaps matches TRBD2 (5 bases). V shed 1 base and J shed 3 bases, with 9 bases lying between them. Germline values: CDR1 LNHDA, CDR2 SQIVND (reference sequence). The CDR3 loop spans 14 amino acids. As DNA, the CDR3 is TGTGCCAGTAGTATAGCGGGAAACAAAGAGACCCAGTACTTC. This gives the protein CASSIAGNKETQYF. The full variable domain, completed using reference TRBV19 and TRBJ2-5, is DGGITQSPKYLFRKEGQNVTLSCEQNLNHDAMYWYRQDPGQGLRLIYYSQIVNDFQKGDIAEGYSVSREKKESFPLTVTSAQKNPTAFYLCASSIAGNKETQYFGPGTRLLVL.

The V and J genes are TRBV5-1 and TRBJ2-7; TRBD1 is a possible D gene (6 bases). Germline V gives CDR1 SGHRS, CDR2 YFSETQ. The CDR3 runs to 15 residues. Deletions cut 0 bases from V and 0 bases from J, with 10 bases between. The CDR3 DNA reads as TGCGCCAGCAGCTTGGGTTGGACAGTCTCCTACGAGCAGTACTTC. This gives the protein CASSLGWTVSYEQYF.

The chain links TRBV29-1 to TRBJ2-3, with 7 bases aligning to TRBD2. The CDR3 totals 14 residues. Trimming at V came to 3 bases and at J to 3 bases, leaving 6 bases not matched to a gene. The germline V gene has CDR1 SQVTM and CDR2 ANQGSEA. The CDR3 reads CSVEAGEGTDTQYF. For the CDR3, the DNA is TGCAGCGTTGAGGCGGGAGAGGGTACAGATACGCAGTATTTT.

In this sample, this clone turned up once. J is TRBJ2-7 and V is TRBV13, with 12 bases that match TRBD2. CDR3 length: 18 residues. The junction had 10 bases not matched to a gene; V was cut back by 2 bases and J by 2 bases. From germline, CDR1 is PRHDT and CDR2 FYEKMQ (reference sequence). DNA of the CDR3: TGTGCCAGCAGCTTAACGTTGCTAGCGGGAGGGTTAGCCTACGAGCAGTACTTC. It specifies CASSLTLLAGGLAYEQYF.

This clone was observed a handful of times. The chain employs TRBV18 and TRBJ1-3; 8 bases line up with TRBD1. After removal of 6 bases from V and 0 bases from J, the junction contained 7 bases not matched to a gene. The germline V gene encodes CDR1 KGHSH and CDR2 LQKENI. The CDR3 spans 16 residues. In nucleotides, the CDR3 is TGTGCCAGCTCGCTTGACAGGGGTGGCTCTGGAAACACCATATATTTT. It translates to CASSLDRGGSGNTIYF. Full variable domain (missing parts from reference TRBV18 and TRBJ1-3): NAGVMQNPRHLVRRRGQEARLRCSPMKGHSHVYWYRQLPEEGLKFMVYLQKENIIDESGMPKERFSAEFPKEGPSILRIQQVVRGDSAAYFCASSLDRGGSGNTIYFGEGSWLTVV.

CDR3 region: CASSPGLVYVGELFF. The CDR3 DNA sequence: TGTGCCAGCAGCCCAGGACTAGTTTATGTCGGGGAGCTGTTTTTT. The genes are TRBV27 and TRBJ2-2, with 7 nucleotides matching TRBD2. CDR1 and CDR2 (germline): MNHEY, SMNVEV (reference sequence). The CDR3 consists of 15 residues. V was pared by 6 bases and J by 7 bases, with 11 bases of the junction left unmatched.